These 30 T cell receptor beta chains were sequenced from one sample in a study of Ad26.COV2.S vaccination and SARS-CoV-2 variants. The table came from immunoSEQ multiplex PCR; TCRdb's copy has only in-frame clones and leaves some out. The sample includes approximately 400,000 clones, 70% to 90% of them seen just once. Stated treatment: roughly 20 received Ad26.COV2.S at low or high dose, single or two shots; several received placebo; per-sample allocation not given. Each sample was drawn 63 days after the first injection (of vaccine or placebo). The sample was peripheral blood, taken in a trial of Ad26.COV2.S vaccine versus placebo. These receptors were collected from a person between 18 and 60 years old who received the Ad26.COV2.S COVID-19 vaccine or a placebo.

The chain has TRBV7-8 and TRBJ1-6; the D gene is possibly TRBD1 (6 bases). Germline values: CDR1 SGHVS, CDR2 FQNEAQ. V was pared by 2 bases and J by 14 bases, with 13 bases between. There are 13 residues in the CDR3. DNA for the CDR3: TGTGCCAGCAGCTTATTACAGGGAGGGGCCCTCCACTTT. Translation gives CASSLLQGGALHF.

This chain uses TRBV4-1 with TRBJ2-7; 9 bases fit TRBD1. This CDR3 is built from 16 residues. Germline V CDR1 and CDR2: MGHRA, YSYEKL. The trim removed 4 bases at V and 1 base at J, leaving 8 bases unmatched. CDR3 DNA: TGCGCCAGCAGCCTTTCATCGGGACAGGGTTCCTACGAGCAGTACTTC. Translating gives CASSLSSGQGSYEQYF.

V and J are TRBV11-3 and TRBJ2-7; a possible D gene is TRBD2 (5 bases). Germline V gives CDR1 SGHNT, CDR2 YENEEA. The CDR3 sequence is 14 residues long. Deletions cut 5 bases from V and 7 bases from J, with 18 bases between. The DNA of the CDR3 is TGTGCCAGCAGCCCGACGGCGGGCTCTTGGGAGCAGTACTTC. Its protein product is CASSPTAGSWEQYF.

The rearrangement joins TRBV19 to TRBJ1-5, with a weak D call TRBD1 (5 bases). Germline V gives CDR1 LNHDA, CDR2 SQIVND (reference sequence). V shed 3 bases and J shed 0 bases, with 15 bases lying between them. The CDR3 loop spans 17 amino acids. The CDR3 coding sequence is TGTGCCAGTAGTATCCGCGGAGACAGATATAGCAATCAGCCCCAGCATTTT. Its protein is CASSIRGDRYSNQPQHF. Combining the CDR3 with reference TRBV19 and TRBJ1-5 gives the whole variable domain DGGITQSPKYLFRKEGQNVTLSCEQNLNHDAMYWYRQDPGQGLRLIYYSQIVNDFQKGDIAEGYSVSREKKESFPLTVTSAQKNPTAFYLCASSIRGDRYSNQPQHFGDGTRLSIL.

The chain employs TRBV6-2 or TRBV6-3 and TRBJ2-1; D is ambiguous. Trimming took off 6 bases at V and 4 bases at J, with 7 bases between the two ends. In germline, CDR1 is MNHEY, CDR2 SVGEGT. The CDR3 sequence is 12 residues long. CDR3 amino acids: CASSWGYNEQFF. CDR3 DNA sequence: TGTGCCAGCAGCTGGGGTTACAATGAGCAGTTCTTC.

The chain carries TRBV5-1 and TRBJ2-7; TRBD1 is a possible D gene (6 bases). The CDR3 sequence is 16 residues long. Trimming cost V 0 bases and J 3 bases, with 16 bases left between them. Germline V gene sequence: CDR1 SGHRS, CDR2 YFSETQ. The CDR3 spells CASSLGAGDPFYEQYF. CDR3 bases: TGCGCCAGCAGCTTGGGCGCAGGGGATCCCTTCTACGAGCAGTACTTC. The variable domain in full, with the rest retrieved from reference TRBV5-1 and TRBJ2-7, is KAGVTQTPRYLIKTRGQQVTLSCSPISGHRSVSWYQQTPGQGLQFLFEYFSETQRNKGNFPGRFSGRQFSNSRSEMNVSTLELGDSALYLCASSLGAGDPFYEQYFGPGTRLTVT.

The CDR3 DNA follows: TGTGCCAGCAGCTTACGGGGGGACGCCTACGAGCAGTACTTC. It is translated as CASSLRGDAYEQYF. This chain joins TRBV13 and TRBJ2-7, with TRBD2 matching over 7 bases. There are 14 residues in the CDR3. The V gene's germline CDR1 is PRHDT and CDR2 FYEKMQ (reference sequence). Germline trimming cut 2 bases from V and 2 bases from J; bases unmatched to any gene: 3.

The V and J genes are TRBV7-6 and TRBJ2-7, with 7 nucleotides matching TRBD1. This CDR3 has 15 amino acids. Germline V gene data show CDR1 as SGHVS and CDR2 as FNYEAQ. Unmatched junction bases numbered 8, after V lost 5 bases and J lost 1 base. Here the CDR3 reads CASSLGTAFSYEQYF. The CDR3 bases are TGTGCCAGCAGCCTAGGGACAGCATTTTCCTACGAGCAGTACTTC.

This sequence joins TRBV25-1 and TRBJ2-2, with 12 bases aligning to TRBD2. CDR3 size: 16 residues. CDR1 is MGHDK, CDR2 SYGVNS, per germline. The trim removed 5 bases at V and 4 bases at J, leaving 5 bases unmatched. The CDR3 nucleotides are TGTGCCAGCAGTACGACTAGCGGGAGTCGCACCGGGGAGCTGTTTTTT. This gives the protein CASSTTSGSRTGELFF. Combining the CDR3 with reference TRBV25-1 and TRBJ2-2 gives the whole variable domain EADIYQTPRYLVIGTGKKITLECSQTMGHDKMYWYQQDPGMELHLIHYSYGVNSTEKGDLSSESTVSRIRTEHFPLTLESARPSHTSQYLCASSTTSGSRTGELFFGEGSRLTVL.

The rearrangement joins TRBV28 to TRBJ2-3, with 8 bases fitting TRBD1. Per germline, CDR1 MDHEN and CDR2 SYDVKM. This CDR3 has 14 residues. V was pared by 7 bases and J by 0 bases, with 3 bases of the junction left unmatched. The DNA of the CDR3 is TGTGCCAGCACCAGGACAGGGAGCACAGATACGCAGTATTTT. It specifies CASTRTGSTDTQYF.

The J gene is TRBJ2-2, the V gene TRBV5-1; D is undetermined. The length of the CDR3 is 15 residues. V shed 1 base and J shed 3 bases, with 10 bases lying between them. Germline V lookup: CDR1 SGHRS, CDR2 YFSETQ. The CDR3 reads CASSLPRPYTGELFF. The CDR3 DNA follows: TGCGCCAGCAGCTTGCCACGGCCGTACACCGGGGAGCTGTTTTTT.

The chain employs TRBV30 and TRBJ2-5, with a weak D call TRBD1 (5 bases). Germline V gene data show CDR1 as GTSNPN and CDR2 as SVGIG (reference sequence). This CDR3 is 13 amino acids long. V lost 0 bases and J 2 bases, leaving 7 bases between the germline ends. The DNA of the CDR3 is TGTGCCTGGAGTGTCTCAGGGCAAGAGACCCAGTACTTC. Translating it yields CAWSVSGQETQYF.

The chain carries TRBV5-1 and TRBJ2-3; TRBD1 might be the D (6 bases). V was shortened by 0 bases and J by 0 bases, with 11 bases between the two germline ends. CDR3 length: 16 residues. From germline, CDR1 is SGHRS and CDR2 YFSETQ. CDR3 sequence reads: CASSLGGGESTDTQYF. The CDR3 DNA reads as TGCGCCAGCAGCTTGGGTGGGGGCGAAAGCACAGATACGCAGTATTTT. Combining the CDR3 with reference TRBV5-1 and TRBJ2-3 gives the whole variable domain KAGVTQTPRYLIKTRGQQVTLSCSPISGHRSVSWYQQTPGQGLQFLFEYFSETQRNKGNFPGRFSGRQFSNSRSEMNVSTLELGDSALYLCASSLGGGESTDTQYFGPGTRLTVL.

The chain has TRBV6-4 and TRBJ2-1; 7 nucleotides match TRBD1. Germline loops: CDR1 MRHNA, CDR2 SNTAGT. V shed 0 bases and J 0 bases; nucleotides not matched to a gene: 5. This CDR3 is 17 amino acids long. This CDR3 reads CASSDSRGQSSYNEQFF. The CDR3 nucleotides read TGTGCCAGCAGTGACTCGAGGGGGCAGAGCTCCTACAATGAGCAGTTCTTC.

V gene TRBV14 combines with J gene TRBJ1-6; 10 bases are shared with TRBD1. Germline lookup yields CDR1 SGHDN and CDR2 FVKESK. The length of the CDR3 is 15 residues. Trimming at V came to 5 bases and at J to 9 bases, leaving 7 bases not matched to a gene. The CDR3 DNA reads as TGTGCCAGCAGCAAAACCGGGACAGGGGCTTCACCCCTCCACTTT. Translating it yields CASSKTGTGASPLHF.

The CDR3 region is CASSLEFSSYNEQFF. CDR3 nucleotide sequence: TGCGCCAGCAGCTTGGAGTTCAGCTCCTACAATGAGCAGTTCTTC. The chain carries TRBV5-1 and TRBJ2-1, with no clear D. This CDR3 is 15 amino acids long. The germline V and J ends were trimmed by 0 bases and 0 bases, with 7 bases remaining between them. CDR1 and CDR2 from the germline V gene are SGHRS and YFSETQ.

This clone was seen just once. The chain couples TRBV18 to TRBJ2-2; 8 bases map to TRBD1. Germline CDR1 reads KGHSH; CDR2 reads LQKENI. The CDR3 length is 16 residues. The J segment lost 4 bases and the V segment lost 4 bases, leaving 8 bases of the junction unmatched. The CDR3 reads CASSQPTGAGTGELFF. The CDR3 bases are TGTGCCAGCTCACAACCGACAGGGGCGGGCACCGGGGAGCTGTTTTTT. Full variable domain (remainder filled in from reference TRBV18 and TRBJ2-2): NAGVMQNPRHLVRRRGQEARLRCSPMKGHSHVYWYRQLPEEGLKFMVYLQKENIIDESGMPKERFSAEFPKEGPSILRIQQVVRGDSAAYFCASSQPTGAGTGELFFGEGSRLTVL.

As to this clone: Additional DNA sequences in this sample encode the identical CDR3. This chain joins TRBV6-1 and TRBJ1-1; D gene unclear. Trimming removed 1 base at V and 3 bases at J, with 6 bases between. Germline V CDR1 and CDR2: MNHNS, SASEGT. The CDR3 sequence is 13 residues long. The CDR3 DNA reads TGTGCCAGCAGTGAAGGGAGTCACACTGAAGCTTTCTTT. Encoded protein: CASSEGSHTEAFF.

The chain has TRBV7-9 and TRBJ1-5; 9 bases line up with TRBD1. Germline lookup yields CDR1 SEHNR and CDR2 FQNEAQ (reference sequence). The V and J ends lost 5 bases and 3 bases, in that order; junction bases with no gene match: 5. This CDR3 comprises 15 residues. The CDR3 region has the DNA TGTGCCAGCAGCCCGGGACAGGGCGCCAATCAGCCCCAGCATTTT. Its protein product is CASSPGQGANQPQHF.

The gene calls are TRBV7-8 and TRBJ2-7; possible D gene TRBD1, 5 bases. This CDR3 contains 15 residues. Per germline, CDR1 SGHVS and CDR2 FQNEAQ. V dropped 5 bases and J dropped 5 bases, with 19 bases sitting between them. CDR3 amino acids: CASSAPGHILNEQYF. The CDR3 DNA is TGTGCCAGCAGCGCCCCCGGACACATCCTAAACGAGCAGTACTTC.

The rearrangement joins TRBV9 to TRBJ1-5; 10 nucleotides line up with TRBD1. The CDR3 runs 18 residues. Trimming removed 4 bases from V and 6 bases from J; junction bases left unmatched: 16. The V gene's germline CDR1 is SGDLS and CDR2 YYNGEE. CDR3 DNA sequence: TGTGCCAGCAGCCCGGGACAGGGGTCTTCCCATTTAGGTCAGCCCCAGCATTTT. The encoded protein is CASSPGQGSSHLGQPQHF.

The chain combines TRBV6-2 or TRBV6-3 with TRBJ2-2; D is unresolved. This CDR3 contains 13 residues. CDR1 is MNHEY, CDR2 SVGEGT, per germline. With 2 bases removed from V and 7 bases from J, the gap between germline ends came to 8 bases. CDR3: CASSYKGNGELFF. The CDR3 nucleotides are TGTGCCAGCAGTTACAAGGGCAACGGGGAGCTGTTTTTT.

In this sample, this clone turned up a few times. The chain carries TRBV28 and TRBJ1-6; possible D gene TRBD1, 5 bases. CDR1 is MDHEN, CDR2 SYDVKM, per germline. V dropped 7 bases and J dropped 8 bases, with 18 bases sitting between them. This CDR3 spans 15 amino acids. CDR3 protein: CASKLTGTWDSPLHF. The CDR3 DNA reads TGTGCCAGCAAACTGACCGGGACGTGGGATTCACCCCTCCACTTT.

The chain carries TRBV6-6 and TRBJ2-7; 12 nucleotides agree with TRBD1. Germline CDR1 MNHNY, CDR2 SVGAGI (reference sequence). The CDR3 runs to 15 residues. Germline trimming cut 4 bases from V and 7 bases from J; bases unmatched to any gene: 8. DNA for the CDR3: TGTGCCAGCAGTTGGGGGGGACAGGGGGCGAGTGAGCAGTACTTC. Encoded protein: CASSWGGQGASEQYF.

V is TRBV7-2 and J is TRBJ1-2, with D possibly matching TRBD1 (5 bases). V dropped 1 base and J dropped 1 base, with 16 bases sitting between them. The germline CDR1 and CDR2 sequences are SGHTA and FQGNSA. The CDR3 length is 17 residues. CDR3 DNA: TGTGCCAGCAGCTTAGGGATGGCAGGGTATCTTAACTATGGCTACACCTTC. It encodes CASSLGMAGYLNYGYTF.

V usage is TRBV6-6 and J usage is TRBJ1-3; the D gene is possibly TRBD1 (5 bases). V was cut by 8 bases and J by 4 bases, with 15 bases left in between. Germline V gene sequence: CDR1 MNHNY, CDR2 SVGAGI (reference sequence). This CDR3 comprises 14 residues. CDR3 DNA sequence: TGTGCCAGCCGGGGCCCGTCGGAGGGAAACACCATATATTTT. Amino acid sequence: CASRGPSEGNTIYF.

J is TRBJ2-7 and V is TRBV7-9, with 10 bases identical to TRBD2. This CDR3 has 16 amino acids. J lost 2 bases, V lost 1 base, and 5 bases had no gene match. CDR1 is SEHNR and CDR2 is FQNEAQ in the germline V gene (reference sequence). CDR3 region: CASSLGVAGGTYEQYF. In nucleotides, the CDR3 is TGTGCCAGCAGCTTAGGTGTAGCGGGAGGAACCTACGAGCAGTACTTC.

A single count supports this clone. The CDR3 spells CASSERRSSYEQYF. CDR3 DNA: TGCGCCAGCAGTGAGCGGAGATCCTCCTACGAGCAGTACTTC. The chain combines TRBV10-1 with TRBJ2-7; no clear D gene. Trimming removed 2 bases at V and 0 bases at J, with 8 bases between. Germline lookup yields CDR1 WNHNN and CDR2 SYGVQD (reference sequence). The CDR3 is 14 amino acids.

There are a few counts of this clone. This chain connects TRBV11-2 to TRBJ2-2; D ambiguous. Looked up from germline, CDR1 is SGHAT and CDR2 is FQNNGV. CDR3 length: 15 amino acids. Trimming left V 2 bases short and J 0 bases short, with 7 bases between. CDR3 sequence (DNA): TGTGCCAGCAGCTTATTCGGTTCGAACACCGGGGAGCTGTTTTTT. Translation gives CASSLFGSNTGELFF. Supplemented by reference TRBV11-2 and TRBJ2-2, the full variable domain reads EAGVAQSPRYKIIEKRQSVAFWCNPISGHATLYWYQQILGQGPKLLIQFQNNGVVDDSQLPKDRFSAERLKGVDSTLKIQPAKLEDSAVYLCASSLFGSNTGELFFGEGSRLTVL.

The rearrangement links TRBV7-2 to TRBJ2-1; 8 bases match TRBD2. The CDR3 is 16 residues long. Germline V gene data show CDR1 as SGHTA and CDR2 as FQGNSA. With 1 base clipped from V and 6 bases from J, the junction kept 8 bases outside the gene matches. The CDR3 spells CASSLVGASGSNEQFF. The CDR3 coding sequence is TGTGCCAGCAGCTTAGTGGGGGCTAGCGGGTCCAATGAGCAGTTCTTC.